This T cell receptor beta chain was profiled in a study of T-cell memory formation after mild COVID-19. Across the whole study: TCR clusters mostly belonged to single donors.

The study, taken as a whole, reports: CM and EM subsets held most contracting CD4+ clones; EMRA held CD8+ ones. Proof of SARS-CoV-2 specificity was absent for the second-wave clones that crested on day 37.

This clonotype has just a few counts. The antigen is not known. Using constant-segment primers, 5'RACE produced TCR alpha and TCR beta cDNA libraries carrying sample barcodes and UMIs. TCRdb re-called the 5' RACE reads through MiXCR, storing one row per CDR3 protein. The repertoire holds approximately 99,000 distinct CDR3 sequences, with 15% to 20% as singletons. The ends lost 3 bases at V and 4 bases at J; junction bases unmatched: 3. The CDR3 is 14 amino acids. Germline-derived CDR1 and CDR2 are MNHEY and SMNVEV (reference sequence). The sample taken for sequencing was PBMCs or a T cell subset sorted from them (not recorded which). This receptor was obtained from a man younger than 35 who had mild COVID-19 (a few samples of this study predate the infection). Cell type and time point are not known. The rearrangement joins TRBV27 to TRBJ1-5; 7 bases map to TRBD1. Here the CDR3 DNA reads TGTGCCAGCAGTTTTTCAGGGGGAAATCAGCCCCAGCATTTT. This codes for CASSFSGGNQPQHF.